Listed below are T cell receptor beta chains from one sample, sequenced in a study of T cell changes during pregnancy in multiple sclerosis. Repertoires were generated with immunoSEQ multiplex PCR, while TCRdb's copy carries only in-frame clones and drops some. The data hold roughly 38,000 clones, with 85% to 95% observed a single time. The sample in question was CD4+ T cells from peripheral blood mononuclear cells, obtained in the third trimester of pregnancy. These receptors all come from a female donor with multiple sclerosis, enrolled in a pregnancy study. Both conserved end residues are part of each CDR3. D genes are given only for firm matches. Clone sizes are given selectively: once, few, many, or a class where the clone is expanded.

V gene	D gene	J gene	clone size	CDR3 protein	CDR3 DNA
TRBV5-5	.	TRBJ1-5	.	CASSAGVGGNQPQHF	TGTGCCAGCAGCGCGGGGGTAGGGGGCAATCAGCCCCAGCATTTT
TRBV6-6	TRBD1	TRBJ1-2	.	CASSYSGGGQGNGYTF	TGTGCCAGCAGTTACTCGGGCGGGGGACAGGGAAATGGCTACACCTTC
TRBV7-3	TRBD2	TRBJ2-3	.	CASSPGTSGRISDTQYF	TGTGCCAGCAGCCCCGGGACTAGCGGGAGGATTTCAGATACGCAGTATTTT
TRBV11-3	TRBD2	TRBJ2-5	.	CASSSGLAGVGETQYF	TGTGCCAGCAGCTCTGGACTAGCGGGGGTCGGAGAGACCCAGTACTTC
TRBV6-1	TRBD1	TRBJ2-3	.	CASSVWDRSMVDTQYF	TGTGCCAGCAGTGTATGGGACAGGTCGATGGTTGATACGCAGTATTTT
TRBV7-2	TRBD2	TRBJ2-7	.	CASSRAGGSYEQYF	TGTGCCAGCAGCCGGGCGGGAGGCTCCTACGAGCAGTACTTC
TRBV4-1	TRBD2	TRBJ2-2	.	CASSQFSGGGFAGELFF	TGCGCCAGCAGCCAGTTTAGCGGGGGTGGATTCGCCGGGGAGCTGTTTTTT
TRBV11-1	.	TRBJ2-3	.	CATSFGGRDASTDTQYF	TGTGCCACCTCGTTTGGGGGCCGCGACGCTAGCACAGATACGCAGTATTTT
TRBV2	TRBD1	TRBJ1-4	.	CASRRQGPLGEKLFF	TGTGCCAGCAGGCGACAGGGTCCGCTGGGTGAAAAACTGTTTTTT
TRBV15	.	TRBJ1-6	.	CATSRDLRGSHSPLHF	TGTGCCACCAGCAGAGATCTACGAGGCAGTCATTCACCCCTCCACTTT
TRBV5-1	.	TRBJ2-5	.	CASSSYQGEETQYF	TGCGCCAGCAGCAGCTACCAGGGTGAGGAGACCCAGTACTTC
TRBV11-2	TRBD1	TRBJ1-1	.	CASSKMTGAPGNTEAFF	TGTGCCAGCAGCAAAATGACAGGGGCACCAGGGAACACTGAAGCTTTCTTT
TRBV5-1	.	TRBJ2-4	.	CASSAAQGAKNIQYF	TGCGCCAGCAGCGCCGCCCAGGGTGCCAAAAACATTCAGTACTTC
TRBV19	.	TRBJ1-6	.	CASSRGLDYNSPLHF	TGTGCCAGTAGTAGAGGGCTTGACTATAATTCACCCCTCCACTTT
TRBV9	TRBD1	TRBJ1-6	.	CASGDRFNSPLHF	TGTGCCAGCGGGGACAGGTTTAATTCACCCCTCCACTTT
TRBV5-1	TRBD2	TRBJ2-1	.	CASSAPGLATYNEQFF	TGCGCCAGCAGCGCTCCGGGACTAGCCACCTACAATGAGCAGTTCTTC
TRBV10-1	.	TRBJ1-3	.	CASGAGNTIYF	TGCGCCAGCGGAGCTGGAAACACCATATATTTT
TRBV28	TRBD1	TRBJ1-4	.	CASSPTGGGNEKLFF	TGTGCCAGCAGTCCTACAGGGGGGGGGAATGAAAAACTGTTTTTT
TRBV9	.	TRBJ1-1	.	CASSVSGAAIGGTEAFF	TGTGCCAGCAGCGTAAGCGGGGCGGCCATTGGTGGCACTGAAGCTTTCTTT
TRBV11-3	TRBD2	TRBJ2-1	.	CASSRGDEQFF	TGTGCCAGCAGCCGGGGGGATGAGCAGTTCTTC
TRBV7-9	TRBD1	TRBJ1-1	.	CASSFTGGTEAFF	TGTGCCAGCAGCTTTACAGGGGGCACTGAAGCTTTCTTT
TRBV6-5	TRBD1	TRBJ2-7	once	CASSYSNRGNEQYF	TGTGCCAGCAGTTACTCGAACAGGGGGAACGAGCAGTACTTC
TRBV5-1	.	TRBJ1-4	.	CASSLRGLGEKLFF	TGCGCCAGCAGCTTGAGGGGATTGGGTGAAAAACTGTTTTTT
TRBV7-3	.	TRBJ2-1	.	CASSSPGRWNEQFF	TGTGCCAGCAGCTCGCCGGGAAGATGGAATGAGCAGTTCTTC
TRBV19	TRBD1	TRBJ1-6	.	CASSSRAGTDNSPLHF	TGTGCCAGTAGTTCTAGAGCCGGGACAGATAATTCACCCCTCCACTTT
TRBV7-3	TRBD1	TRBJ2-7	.	CASSTGQGNGEQYF	TGTGCCAGCAGCACGGGACAGGGGAATGGTGAGCAGTACTTC
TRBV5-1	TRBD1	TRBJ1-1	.	CASSPGQGAEAFF	TGCGCCAGCAGCCCCGGACAGGGCGCCGAAGCTTTCTTT
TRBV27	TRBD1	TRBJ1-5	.	CASSSPGQGFSNQPQHF	TGTGCCAGCAGCTCTCCCGGACAGGGGTTTAGCAATCAGCCCCAGCATTTT
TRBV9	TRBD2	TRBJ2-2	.	CASSVQRERTGELFF	TGTGCCAGCAGCGTTCAGCGGGAGCGCACCGGGGAGCTGTTTTTT
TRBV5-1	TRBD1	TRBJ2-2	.	CASSPRTGMSGLAGRNTGELFF	TGCGCCAGCAGCCCCCGGACAGGGATGTCAGGGTTGGCGGGTCGGAACACCGGGGAGCTGTTTTTT
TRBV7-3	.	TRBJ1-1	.	CASSFVGGQGEAFF	TGTGCCAGCAGCTTTGTCGGGGGGCAGGGTGAAGCTTTCTTT
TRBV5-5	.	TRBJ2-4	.	CASSSTQGVKNIQYF	TGTGCCAGCAGCTCCACACAGGGAGTCAAAAACATTCAGTACTTC
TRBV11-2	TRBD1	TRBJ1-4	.	CASSLDRPRGRTNEKLFF	TGTGCCAGCAGCTTAGATCGTCCCAGGGGGCGAACTAATGAAAAACTGTTTTTT
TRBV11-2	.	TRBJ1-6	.	CASSLAQGKPHF	TGTGCCAGCAGCTTAGCTCAGGGGAAGCCCCACTTT
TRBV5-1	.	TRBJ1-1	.	CASSWGGGQTEAFF	TGCGCCAGCAGCTGGGGGGGAGGTCAAACGGAAGCTTTCTTT
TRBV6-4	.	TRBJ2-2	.	CASSRNVGLDTGELFF	TGTGCCAGCAGCAGGAATGTGGGGCTTGACACCGGGGAGCTGTTTTTT
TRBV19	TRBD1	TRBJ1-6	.	CASSTSGQGNSPLHF	TGTGCCAGTAGCACCTCGGGACAGGGGAATTCACCCCTCCACTTT
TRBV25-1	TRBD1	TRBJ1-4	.	CASSYRGQIGNEKLFF	TGTGCCAGCAGTTACAGGGGGCAGATTGGAAATGAAAAACTGTTTTTT
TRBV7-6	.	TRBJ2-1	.	CASSLFGHQGGNEQFF	TGCGCCAGCAGCTTATTTGGACACCAGGGAGGCAATGAGCAGTTCTTC
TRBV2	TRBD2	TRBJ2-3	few	CASSGTSGHTQYF	TGTGCCAGCAGCGGAACTAGCGGCCATACGCAGTATTTT
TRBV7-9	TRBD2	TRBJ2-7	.	CASSLSGGGTLSYEQYF	TGTGCCAGCAGCTTATCGGGAGGGGGAACGCTCTCCTACGAGCAGTACTTC
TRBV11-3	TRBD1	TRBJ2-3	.	CASSPGQGADTQYF	TGTGCCAGCAGCCCCGGACAGGGAGCCGATACGCAGTATTTT
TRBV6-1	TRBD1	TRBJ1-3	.	CASSEARDRGNRNTIYF	TGTGCCAGCAGTGAAGCACGGGACAGGGGGAACAGAAACACCATATATTTT
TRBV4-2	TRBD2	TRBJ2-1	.	CASSQDLAGGPGNEQFF	TGTGCCAGCAGCCAAGATCTGGCGGGAGGGCCGGGGAATGAGCAGTTCTTC
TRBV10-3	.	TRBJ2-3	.	CAISDRDYGDTQYF	TGTGCCATCAGTGATAGAGACTATGGGGATACGCAGTATTTT
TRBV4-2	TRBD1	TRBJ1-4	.	CASSQGDRIGEKLFF	TGTGCCAGCAGCCAAGGGGACAGGATAGGTGAAAAACTGTTTTTT
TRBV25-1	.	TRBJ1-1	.	CASLLRQGTFQNTEAFF	TGTGCCAGCCTCTTAAGGCAGGGGACCTTTCAGAACACTGAAGCTTTCTTT
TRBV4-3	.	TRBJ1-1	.	CASSLGGARNTEAFF	TGCGCCAGCAGCCTAGGGGGGGCCCGGAACACTGAAGCTTTCTTT
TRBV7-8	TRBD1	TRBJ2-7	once	CASSGPGQGVSGYEQYF	TGTGCCAGCAGCGGTCCGGGACAGGGGGTTTCGGGCTACGAGCAGTACTTC
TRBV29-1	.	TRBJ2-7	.	CSVGGPGTGEAGGSYEQYF	TGCAGCGTTGGCGGGCCTGGGACAGGGGAAGCGGGAGGGTCCTACGAGCAGTACTTC
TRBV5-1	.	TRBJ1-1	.	CASSLWVGGNTEAFF	TGCGCCAGCAGCTTGTGGGTGGGAGGGAACACTGAAGCTTTCTTT